Listed below are T cell receptor beta chains from one sample, sequenced in a study of response to subunit inactivated influenza vaccine. TCRdb used MiXCR to reprocess the RT-PCR reads, holding one entry per CDR3 protein. The repertoire holds hundreds of thousands of distinct CDR3 sequences, with around 16% as singletons. This specimen consisted of PBMCs from blood, obtained approximately 12 days after vaccination. These receptors were obtained from a middle-aged man who received an inactivated influenza vaccine. The CDR3 runs from the conserved cysteine through the conserved F or W. D genes are given only for firm matches. For some rows the clone size is stated as once, few or many, or as a class when expanded; others skip it.

many	TRBD1	TRBV5-6	TRBJ2-1	TGTGCCAGCAGTCCGACAGGGAGCGCCTACAATGAGCAGTTCTTC	CASSPTGSAYNEQFF
few	TRBD1	TRBV11-2	TRBJ1-3	TGTGCCAGCAGGGGACAGGGAAGGGGAAACACCATATATTTT	CASRGQGRGNTIYF
.	TRBD2	TRBV28	TRBJ2-7	TGTGCCAGCAGTTTAAAAAAGCCTAGCGGGAGCGTCGAGCAGTACTTC	CASSLKKPSGSVEQYF
many	.	TRBV9	TRBJ2-1	TGTGCCAGCAGCGTGGGTCAGGGGCTTGAGCAGTTCTTC	CASSVGQGLEQFF
few	.	TRBV7-2	TRBJ1-1	TGTGCCAGCAGCCATCCCGAGACAGGAAATCGAGCTTTCTTT	CASSHPETGNRAFF
few	.	TRBV27	TRBJ2-7	TGTGCCAGCAGTTTAAACTTAGGGAAGCACGAGCAGTACTTC	CASSLNLGKHEQYF
few	TRBD2	TRBV11-2	TRBJ2-6	TGTGCCAGCAGTCAAGGACTAGCGGGTTTCTCTGGGGCCAACGTCCTGACTTTC	CASSQGLAGFSGANVLTF
.	.	TRBV12-3/TRBV12-4	TRBJ1-1	TGTGCCAGCAGTTTAGGGATAGACACTGAAGCTTTCTTT	CASSLGIDTEAFF
many	TRBD1	TRBV20-1	TRBJ1-6	TGCAGTGCTGAGGACAGGGGCGGCGGTTCACCCCTCCACTTT	CSAEDRGGGSPLHF
few	.	TRBV7-8	TRBJ1-2	TGTGCCAGCAGCCAGCGGGCAGATTTCTATGGCTACACCTTC	CASSQRADFYGYTF
few	.	TRBV7-9	TRBJ2-7	TGTGCCAGCAGCTTAGATGGGGGACTTTCCTACGAGCAGTACTTC	CASSLDGGLSYEQYF
few	.	TRBV28	TRBJ1-2	TGTGCCAGCAGCCACTCCAGGTACTATGGCTACACCTTC	CASSHSRYYGYTF
few	TRBD2	TRBV7-2	TRBJ2-7	TGTGCCAGCAGCGGTGCAGCGGGGGTCTCCTACGAGCAGTACTTC	CASSGAAGVSYEQYF
few	TRBD2	TRBV7-9	TRBJ2-1	TGTGCCAGCAGCTTACCCATTGGACTAGTTGGGAATGAGCAGTTCTTC	CASSLPIGLVGNEQFF
.	.	TRBV20-1	TRBJ2-5	TGCAGTGCTAGTAAGGGGTTAGAGACCCAGTACTTC	CSASKGLETQYF
.	.	TRBV10-3	TRBJ2-3	TGTGCCATCAACACCACGGAAACAGATACGCAGTATTTT	CAINTTETDTQYF
.	TRBD1	TRBV27	TRBJ1-1	TGTGCCAGCAGGATCGACAGGGAGAACACTGAAGCTTTCTTT	CASRIDRENTEAFF
.	.	TRBV6-2/TRBV6-3	TRBJ2-7	TGTGCCAGCAGTGTACGGGTGGGATACGAGCAGTACTTC	CASSVRVGYEQYF
.	.	TRBV6-5	TRBJ2-7	TGTGCCAGCAGTTACAGGGAAAGCCGGGAGCAGTACTTC	CASSYRESREQYF
.	TRBD1	TRBV7-9	TRBJ2-7	TGTGCCAGCAGCCACGGACAGGGCGAGCAGTACTTC	CASSHGQGEQYF
.	TRBD1	TRBV12-3/TRBV12-4	TRBJ1-4	TGTGCCAGCAGTCCAATACAGGGGGCGGGTGAAAAACTGTTTTTT	CASSPIQGAGEKLFF
.	TRBD2	TRBV7-2	TRBJ2-3	TGTGCCAGCAGCCGAATAGCGGGAGGGCCCGGGTCAGATACGCAGTATTTT	CASSRIAGGPGSDTQYF
few	.	TRBV28	TRBJ2-2	TGTGCCAGCACCGCGGGGTCCTTAAGGACCGGGGAGCTGTTTTTT	CASTAGSLRTGELFF
.	.	TRBV9	TRBJ1-6	TGTGCCAGCAGCTCCTGGAGCGGGGCTAACTCACCCCTCCACTTT	CASSSWSGANSPLHF
few	.	TRBV3-1	TRBJ2-1	TGTGCCAGCAGCCAAGGACTCCGGGGTATAAATGAGCAGTTCTTC	CASSQGLRGINEQFF
.	.	TRBV6-5	TRBJ1-5	TGTGCCAGCAGTTACGGGATTATGGGCCTCGCCAATCAGCCCCAGCATTTT	CASSYGIMGLANQPQHF